The rows below give T cell receptor beta chains drawn from one sample of a study of blood T cell repertoires in COVID-19. TCRdb's copy holds only in-frame clones and misses some; the assay was immunoSEQ multiplex PCR. The table lists about 190,000 clones, around 91% of them singletons. Sequencing was performed on peripheral blood. All receptors derive from a man in his forties or fifties with acute or convalescent COVID-19. The CDR3 runs from the conserved cysteine through the conserved F or W. The D gene is left open where the match is weak. Only part of the rows carry a size: once, few, many, or a class if the clone is expanded.

CDR3 DNA	CDR3 protein	J gene	V gene	D gene	CDR3 length	clone size
TGTGCCAGCAGGAGTGGCGCGGGGAGCACAGATACGCAGTATTTT	CASRSGAGSTDTQYF	TRBJ2-3	TRBV7-9	.	15	.
TGTGCCAGCAGCTTAATCCCTAGTGGGTACAATGAGCAGTTCTTC	CASSLIPSGYNEQFF	TRBJ2-1	TRBV7-6	.	15	.
TGTGCCAGCAGTGAATCGCAGGGACTTGGCACTGAAGCTTTCTTT	CASSESQGLGTEAFF	TRBJ1-1	TRBV25-1	.	15	.
TGTGCCAGCAGTGAGGGCAGGGGGGTCGAGCAGTACTTC	CASSEGRGVEQYF	TRBJ2-7	TRBV2	.	13	.
TGTGCCAGCAGCTTGTGGGGGCTGGGAGAGACCCAGTACTTC	CASSLWGLGETQYF	TRBJ2-5	TRBV7-2	.	14	.
TGCGCCAGCAGCCAAGTACAGGACATGAACACTGAAGCTTTCTTT	CASSQVQDMNTEAFF	TRBJ1-1	TRBV4-3	.	15	once
TGTGCCAGCAGCCAAACCACTAGCCCCTACGAGCAGTACTTC	CASSQTTSPYEQYF	TRBJ2-7	TRBV3-1/TRBV3-2	.	14	.
TGCGCCAGCAGCCCCATAGCGGGGGGGCCGAGTGAGACCCAGTACTTC	CASSPIAGGPSETQYF	TRBJ2-5	TRBV4-1	TRBD2	16	.
TGTGCCAGCAGTGAAAACAGACAGGGCGGCTATGGCTACACCTTC	CASSENRQGGYGYTF	TRBJ1-2	TRBV7-8	TRBD1	15	once
TGTGCCAGCAGACTAGCGGGGGGGCCGTTCAATGAGCAGTTCTTC	CASRLAGGPFNEQFF	TRBJ2-1	TRBV27	TRBD2	15	.
TGTGCCAGCATAACAGGGGGCGCGGGTGAAAAACTGTTTTTT	CASITGGAGEKLFF	TRBJ1-4	TRBV28	TRBD1	14	few
TGCGCCAGCACCGGGACAGGGAACTATGGCTACACCTTC	CASTGTGNYGYTF	TRBJ1-2	TRBV5-1	TRBD1	13	once
TGTGCCAGCAGCTCCAAACTCGGCGGGAGTGGGGTGGATACGCAGTATTTT	CASSSKLGGSGVDTQYF	TRBJ2-3	TRBV5-4	TRBD2	17	.
TGTGCCAGCAGCTTCGGACAGGGCACAGATACGCAGTATTTT	CASSFGQGTDTQYF	TRBJ2-3	TRBV11-1	TRBD1	14	.
TGTGCCAGCAGCTTAGACCGGGATCAGCCCCAGCATTTT	CASSLDRDQPQHF	TRBJ1-5	TRBV7-2	.	13	.
TGTGCCAGCAGCTTGGACAGGGGGTCGTTATACAATGAGCAGTTCTTC	CASSLDRGSLYNEQFF	TRBJ2-1	TRBV5-8	TRBD1	16	.
TGTGCCAGCAGTTACGCGTTGACAGGGCGAAGAGTGTTGTTTGGCTACACCTTC	CASSYALTGRRVLFGYTF	TRBJ1-2	TRBV6-8	TRBD1	18	.
TGTGCCAGCAGGGTGGGGGCGTACACCGGGGAGCTGTTTTTT	CASRVGAYTGELFF	TRBJ2-2	TRBV5-6	.	14	.
TGCGCCAGCAGCTATAGTAGAGACACAGATACGCAGTATTTT	CASSYSRDTDTQYF	TRBJ2-3	TRBV5-1	.	14	.
TGTGCCAGTAGTATGAGCAGGGCTCGCAATGAGCAGTTCTTC	CASSMSRARNEQFF	TRBJ2-1	TRBV19	.	14	.
TGCGCCAGCAGCCCAGGCTTACTCACAGATACGCAGTATTTT	CASSPGLLTDTQYF	TRBJ2-3	TRBV5-1	.	14	.
TGTGCCAGTAGGTCCGGGACAGGACTAACGGGGTCGAGCAATCAGCCCCAGCATTTT	CASRSGTGLTGSSNQPQHF	TRBJ1-5	TRBV19	TRBD1	19	few
TGTGCCAGCAGCACCGAGGGGGGGGGAAATCCTTCTGGAAACACCATATATTTT	CASSTEGGGNPSGNTIYF	TRBJ1-3	TRBV21-1	.	18	few
TGTGCCAGCAGCGTTATCCCGGGACAGGGCGGAGATGGCTACACCTTC	CASSVIPGQGGDGYTF	TRBJ1-2	TRBV9	TRBD1	16	.
TGTGCCAGCGGACTAGCGGGAGGGGTTCAGTACTTC	CASGLAGGVQYF	TRBJ2-7	TRBV7-9	TRBD2	12	.
TGTGCCAGCAGCTTACAGGGGTTAAGCACCGGGGAGCTGTTTTTT	CASSLQGLSTGELFF	TRBJ2-2	TRBV7-6	.	15	few
TGTGCCAGCAGTTCTCCCTACAGGGGGCGCCGGTATGGCTACACCTTC	CASSSPYRGRRYGYTF	TRBJ1-2	TRBV28	TRBD1	16	.
TGCGCCAGCAGCCAAGAGGTTGGCAGTAACACTGAAGCTTTCTTT	CASSQEVGSNTEAFF	TRBJ1-1	TRBV4-1	.	15	.
TGTGCCAGCAGCTCCACTTTAGCGGGAGGGGGGCAGTACTTC	CASSSTLAGGGQYF	TRBJ2-7	TRBV7-2	TRBD2	14	.
TGTGCCAGCAGTTATGGACAGGGCGAGCAGTTCTTC	CASSYGQGEQFF	TRBJ2-1	TRBV12-3/TRBV12-4	TRBD1	12	.
TGTGTCAGAAGAACTAGCGGGAGGGGGGGCGTTGAGAATGAGCAGTTCTTC	CVRRTSGRGGVENEQFF	TRBJ2-1	TRBV7-5	.	17	.
TGTGCCAGCAGCTCGGGATTGCCCTCCTACGAGCAGTACTTC	CASSSGLPSYEQYF	TRBJ2-7	TRBV6-5	.	14	.
TGTGCCAGCAGTGACAGGGAGGTGGGCAATCAGCCCCAGCATTTT	CASSDREVGNQPQHF	TRBJ1-5	TRBV6-2/TRBV6-3	TRBD1	15	.
TGTGCCAGCAGTTCACTAGCGGGAAACACAGATACGCAGTATTTT	CASSSLAGNTDTQYF	TRBJ2-3	TRBV6-5	TRBD2	15	.
TGCGCCAGCAGTTCCGGGAGCCCCTACAATGAGCAGTTCTTC	CASSSGSPYNEQFF	TRBJ2-1	TRBV5-1	.	14	.
TGCGCCAGCTTCGACAGGGGGTATTATGGCTACACCTTC	CASFDRGYYGYTF	TRBJ1-2	TRBV10-1	TRBD1	13	.
TGCGCCAGCAGCCCATACTCTAGCGGGGCCCAGGACAATGAGCAGTTCTTC	CASSPYSSGAQDNEQFF	TRBJ2-1	TRBV4-1	TRBD2	17	.
TGTGCCAGCAGTCCCTCGACAGGGGTGTACTACTACGAGCAGTACTTC	CASSPSTGVYYYEQYF	TRBJ2-7	TRBV28	TRBD1	16	.
TGTGCCAGCAGCTTATATGCGGGGGGGCCGCACAATGAGCAGTTCTTC	CASSLYAGGPHNEQFF	TRBJ2-1	TRBV7-3	TRBD2	16	.
TGTGCCAGCAGCTTAGCAGAGGGACAGTCGAACACCGGGGAGCTGTTTTTT	CASSLAEGQSNTGELFF	TRBJ2-2	TRBV11-3	TRBD1	17	.
TGCGCCAGCAGTGACGGTAGCGGGGGACCACAAGAGACCCAGTACTTC	CASSDGSGGPQETQYF	TRBJ2-5	TRBV10-2	TRBD2	16	.
TGTGCCAGCAGCCAAGATTTAGGGGTCACGAGCAATCAGCCCCAGCATTTT	CASSQDLGVTSNQPQHF	TRBJ1-5	TRBV3-1/TRBV3-2	.	17	few
TGTGCCAGCAGCCACCCGGACAAAGATACGCAGTATTTT	CASSHPDKDTQYF	TRBJ2-3	TRBV3-1/TRBV3-2	.	13	once
TGTGCCAGCAGCTTTCCCGGGGTTGGCACTGAAGCTTTCTTT	CASSFPGVGTEAFF	TRBJ1-1	TRBV7-2	.	14	.
TGTGCCAGCAGTGTCGGACTAGCGGGTCCCCTGAGCTCCTACAATGAGCAGTTCTTC	CASSVGLAGPLSSYNEQFF	TRBJ2-1	TRBV28	TRBD2	19	.
TGTGCCAGCAGTTTGGGCACTTTTAATGAAAAACTGTTTTTT	CASSLGTFNEKLFF	TRBJ1-4	TRBV28	.	14	.
TGTGCCAGCTCACCCCAGACAGGGAGCAGCCTTGGCTATGGCTACACCTTC	CASSPQTGSSLGYGYTF	TRBJ1-2	TRBV18	TRBD1	17	.
TGTGCCAGCAGTGATGATGGCAGGTCCTACAATGAGCAGTTCTTC	CASSDDGRSYNEQFF	TRBJ2-1	TRBV6-1	.	15	.
TGTGCCAGCAGCGTAGAGGGCAGGAGGAATTCACCCCTCCACTTT	CASSVEGRRNSPLHF	TRBJ1-6	TRBV9	.	15	.
TGTGCCAGCAGTTTGTTGGACTACACTGAAGCTTTCTTT	CASSLLDYTEAFF	TRBJ1-1	TRBV28	.	13	.
TGTGCCAGTGGGGACAGGGGGCAGCACACTGAAGCTTTCTTT	CASGDRGQHTEAFF	TRBJ1-1	TRBV19	TRBD1	14	once
TGTGCCAGCAGCTTATCCAGGGACCAAGAGACCCAGTACTTC	CASSLSRDQETQYF	TRBJ2-5	TRBV7-2	.	14	.
TGTGCCACCAGTGATTTTGGCAGACAAGAGACCCAGTACTTC	CATSDFGRQETQYF	TRBJ2-5	TRBV24-1	.	14	once